These 7 T cell receptor beta chains share one sample of origin, sequenced in a study of T cells after yellow fever vaccination. TCRdb ran MiXCR on the 5' RACE reads and lists one entry per CDR3 protein. Found here are under 90,000 distinct CDR3 sequences, just over 6.5% of them singletons; the top ten hold 37%. Sequenced material: CD8+ T cells sorted from PBMCs, taken roughly 45 days after the first yellow fever vaccination. The receptors derive from a man aged 18 to 30 who received the YFV17D yellow fever vaccine.

In its sample, this clonotype was seen many times. The chain uses TRBV3-1 and TRBJ2-1, with 15 bases fitting TRBD2. V lost 5 bases and J lost 8; bases outside the gene matches: 7. The germline gives CDR1 LGHDT, CDR2 YNNKEL (reference sequence). The CDR3 extends over 16 amino acids. In DNA form, the CDR3 reads TGTGCCAGCAGCGTCGGACTAGCGGGGGGGCCGCATGAGCAGTTCTTC. Protein: CASSVGLAGGPHEQFF.

The table lists this clonotype with many counts. This rearrangement joins TRBV5-1 to TRBJ2-5; D remains unclear. The length of the CDR3 is 14 residues. Germline CDR1 SGHRS, CDR2 YFSETQ. Trimming pared 0 bases from V and 0 bases from J, leaving 6 bases between. CDR3 DNA sequence: TGCGCCAGCAGCTTGGACAGCTACCAAGAGACCCAGTACTTC. It yields the protein CASSLDSYQETQYF. Supplemented by reference TRBV5-1 and TRBJ2-5, the full variable domain reads KAGVTQTPRYLIKTRGQQVTLSCSPISGHRSVSWYQQTPGQGLQFLFEYFSETQRNKGNFPGRFSGRQFSNSRSEMNVSTLELGDSALYLCASSLDSYQETQYFGPGTRLLVL.

On this clonotype: Given a much more abundant clone one base away, this may be a read error. The CDR3 nucleotides read TGTGCCACCAGCAGAGTGGTGGGGCAAGAGACCCAGTACTTC. It encodes CATSRVVGQETQYF. The J gene is TRBJ2-5, the V gene TRBV15; unclear D gene. This CDR3 has 14 residues. Germline V gene data show CDR1 as LNHNV and CDR2 as YYDKDF (reference sequence). The V and J ends lost 1 base and 2 bases respectively, with 8 bases between them.

The chain links TRBV7-9 to TRBJ2-1; maybe TRBD2 (5 bases). The CDR3 runs 15 residues. Trimming cost V 3 bases and J 9 bases, with 18 bases left between them. Germline V CDR1 and CDR2: SEHNR, FQNEAQ (reference sequence). The CDR3 DNA reads as TGTGCCAGCAGCTTCCGTACACTAGTTTCTGCTGAGCAGTTCTTC. It encodes CASSFRTLVSAEQFF. The full variable domain, with the rest looked up from reference TRBV7-9 and TRBJ2-1, is DTGVSQNPRHKITKRGQNVTFRCDPISEHNRLYWYRQTLGQGPEFLTYFQNEAQLEKSRLLSDRFSAERPKGSFSTLEIQRTEQGDSAMYLCASSFRTLVSAEQFFGPGTRLTVL.

The genes are TRBV6-2 or TRBV6-3 and TRBJ2-1; 7 bases map to TRBD2. Unmatched junction bases numbered 22, after V lost 6 bases and J lost 2 bases. The CDR3 length is 20 residues. Germline V gives CDR1 MNHEY, CDR2 SVGEGT. The DNA for the CDR3 is TGTGCCAGCAGCCCTGGGGGGGTTGGCGCCTTTGTGTCCGCCTACAATGAGCAGTTCTTC. Translated: CASSPGGVGAFVSAYNEQFF.

This clonotype showed up many times. The chain couples TRBV23-1 to TRBJ2-5; TRBD1 might be the D (5 bases). TRBV23-1 has ORF status, its function being uncertain. V dropped 3 bases and J dropped 3 bases, with 14 bases sitting between them. There are 15 residues in the CDR3. CDR3 residues: CASSQAGLTKETQYF. The CDR3 bases are TGCGCCAGCAGTCAGGCAGGGCTTACTAAAGAGACCCAGTACTTC.

This clonotype was observed many times. CDR3 sequence (DNA): TGCAGTGCTAGGCCAAGCGACAGGGAAATCCACGAGCAGTACTTC. The encoded protein is CSARPSDREIHEQYF. The V gene is TRBV20-1, the J gene TRBJ2-7; 7 bases line up with TRBD1. This CDR3 region has 15 residues. CDR1 is DFQATT and CDR2 is SNEGSKA in the germline V gene (reference sequence). The V and J ends lost 3 bases and 5 bases, in that order; junction bases with no gene match: 13.